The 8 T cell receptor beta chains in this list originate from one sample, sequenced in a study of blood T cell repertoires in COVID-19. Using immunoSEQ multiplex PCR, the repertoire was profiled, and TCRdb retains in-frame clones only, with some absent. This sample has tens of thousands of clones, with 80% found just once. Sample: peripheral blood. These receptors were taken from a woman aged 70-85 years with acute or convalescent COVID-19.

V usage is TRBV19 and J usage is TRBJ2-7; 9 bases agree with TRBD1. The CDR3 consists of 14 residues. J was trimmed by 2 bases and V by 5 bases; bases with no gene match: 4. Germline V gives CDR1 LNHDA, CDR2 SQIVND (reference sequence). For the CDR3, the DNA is TGTGCCAGTAGTTACGGGACAGGGACCTACGAGCAGTACTTC. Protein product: CASSYGTGTYEQYF.

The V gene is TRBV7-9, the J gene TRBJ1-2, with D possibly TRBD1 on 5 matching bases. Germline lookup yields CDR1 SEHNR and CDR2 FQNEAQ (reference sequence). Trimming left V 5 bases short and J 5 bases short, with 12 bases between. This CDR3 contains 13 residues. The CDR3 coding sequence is TGTGCCAGCAGCCCCGGGGGGGTATATGGCTACACCTTC. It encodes CASSPGGVYGYTF.

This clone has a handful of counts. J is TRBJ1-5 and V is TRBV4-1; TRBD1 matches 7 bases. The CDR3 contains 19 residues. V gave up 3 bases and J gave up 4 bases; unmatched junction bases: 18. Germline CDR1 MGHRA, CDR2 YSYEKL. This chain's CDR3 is CASSQILTLPGQNNQPQHF. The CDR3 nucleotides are TGCGCCAGCAGCCAGATCTTGACGTTGCCGGGACAGAATAATCAGCCCCAGCATTTT.

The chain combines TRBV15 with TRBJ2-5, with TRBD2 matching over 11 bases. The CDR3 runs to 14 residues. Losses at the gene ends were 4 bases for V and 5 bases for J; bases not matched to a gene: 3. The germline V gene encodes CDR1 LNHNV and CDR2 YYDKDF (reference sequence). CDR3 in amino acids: CATSNSGGAETQYF. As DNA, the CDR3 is TGTGCCACCAGCAATAGCGGGGGGGCTGAGACCCAGTACTTC.

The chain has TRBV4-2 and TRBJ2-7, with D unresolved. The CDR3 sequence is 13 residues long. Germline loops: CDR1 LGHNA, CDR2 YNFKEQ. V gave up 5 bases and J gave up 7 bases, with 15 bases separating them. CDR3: CASSANNIGEQYF. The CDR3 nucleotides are TGTGCCAGCAGCGCAAATAATATCGGGGAGCAGTACTTC.

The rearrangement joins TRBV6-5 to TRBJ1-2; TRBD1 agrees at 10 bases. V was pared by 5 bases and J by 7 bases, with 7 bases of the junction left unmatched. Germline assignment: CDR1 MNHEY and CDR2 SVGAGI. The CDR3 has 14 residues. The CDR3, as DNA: TGTGCCAGCAGTCGGACAGGGGGGACGGGTGGCTACACCTTC. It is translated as CASSRTGGTGGYTF.

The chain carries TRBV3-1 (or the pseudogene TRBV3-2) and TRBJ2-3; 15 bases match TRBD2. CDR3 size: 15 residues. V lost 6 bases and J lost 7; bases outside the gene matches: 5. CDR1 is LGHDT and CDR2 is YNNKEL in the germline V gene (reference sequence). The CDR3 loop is CASSRTSGGVNTQYF. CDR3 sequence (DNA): TGTGCCAGCAGTCGGACTAGCGGGGGGGTAAATACGCAGTATTTT.

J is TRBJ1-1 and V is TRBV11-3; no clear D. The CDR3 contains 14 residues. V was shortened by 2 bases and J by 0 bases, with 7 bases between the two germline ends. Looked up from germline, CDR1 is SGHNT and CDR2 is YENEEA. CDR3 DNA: TGTGCCAGCAGCTTATCGGGAGTGAACACTGAAGCTTTCTTT. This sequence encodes CASSLSGVNTEAFF.